Below, one T cell receptor (beta chain) is given with its context. Antigen specificity is unknown. The CDR3 sequence is 14 residues long. CDR1 and CDR2 from the germline V gene are MNHNY and SVGAGI (reference sequence). Trimming took 4 bases from V and 2 from J; bases not matched to a gene: 2. This table comes from immunoSEQ multiplex PCR, and its TCRdb copy is limited to in-frame clones, with some not included. This table holds around 350,000 clones, more than 75% found once. These data are taken from a study of Ad26.COV2.S vaccination and SARS-CoV-2 variants. Study results and caveats: Placebo recipients and vaccine recipients were similar in non-spike TCR breadth.

Treatment in this sample: over 15 received Ad26.COV2.S at low or high dose, single or two shots; a few received placebo; per-sample allocation not given. Day 63 after the first vaccine or placebo injection was the time point for sampling. This chain joins TRBV6-6 and TRBJ2-3, with 8 bases aligning to TRBD2. This TCR was recovered from a person between 18 and 59 years old who received the Ad26.COV2.S COVID-19 vaccine or a placebo. Material: peripheral blood, obtained in a trial of Ad26.COV2.S vaccine versus placebo. CDR3 DNA sequence: TGTGCCAGCAGTTTGACTAGCGACACAGATACGCAGTATTTT. This sequence encodes CASSLTSDTDTQYF.